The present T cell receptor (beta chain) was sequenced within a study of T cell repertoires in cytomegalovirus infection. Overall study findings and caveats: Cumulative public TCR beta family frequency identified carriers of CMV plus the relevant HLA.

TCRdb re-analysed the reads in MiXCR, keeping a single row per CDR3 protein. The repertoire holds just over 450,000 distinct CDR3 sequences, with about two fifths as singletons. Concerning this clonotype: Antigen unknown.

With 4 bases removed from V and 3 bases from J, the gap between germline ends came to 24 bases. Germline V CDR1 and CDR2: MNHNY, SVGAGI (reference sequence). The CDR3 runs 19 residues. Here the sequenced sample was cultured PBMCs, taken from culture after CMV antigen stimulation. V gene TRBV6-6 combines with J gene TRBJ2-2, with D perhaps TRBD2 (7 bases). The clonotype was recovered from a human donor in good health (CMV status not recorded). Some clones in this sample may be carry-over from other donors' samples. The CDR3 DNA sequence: TGTGCCAGCAGTTCTAAAGGGGGGGGGGCCCTTCGGGACACCGGGGAGCTGTTTTTT. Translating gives CASSSKGGGALRDTGELFF.